Given below is one T cell receptor beta chain in context. TCRdb's table, derived via immunoSEQ multiplex PCR, lists solely in-frame clones and lacks some. Counted here are 600,000 to 750,000 clones, 72% occurring once; the ten biggest clones make up about 1.7%. Donors were Caucasian adults residing in Nashville, Tennessee, USA. The data were obtained in a study of shared clonotypes between healthy human individuals. Sequenced sample: memory CD4+ T cells sorted from blood. Indicated subset: CD45RA-negative fraction. The receptor was isolated from a young woman in good health.

CDR3 in amino acids: CASSPQGETQYF. DNA for the CDR3: TGTGCCAGCAGTCCCCAGGGAGAGACCCAGTACTTC. This chain joins TRBV27 and TRBJ2-5; D possibly corresponds to TRBD1 (5 bases). There are 12 residues in the CDR3. The V gene's germline CDR1 is MNHEY and CDR2 SMNVEV (reference sequence). V shed 5 bases and J shed 4 bases, with 8 bases lying between them.